This record concerns one T cell receptor beta chain sequence. In its sample, this clonotype was seen many times. The antigen it recognizes is unknown. Base qualities are not recorded, but no much larger clone differs from it by a single base. This specimen comes from a study of T cells in Graves' hyperthyroidism and ophthalmopathy (dated by TCRdb to the late 2010s). In the study overall: To identify distinguishing TCR V-J signatures, a discovery cohort of around 100 patients was used, comprising 43 with Graves' ophthalmopathy and around 57 with stable Graves' hyperthyroidism. An independent validation cohort of under 20 hyperthyroidism patients and approximately 17 patients who later progressed to ophthalmopathy tested prospective prediction of ophthalmopathy. The approximately 100 discovery patients were randomly split 7:3 into training and test sets. In roughly six Graves' hyperthyroidism patients, the study also compared T-cell repertoires from thyroid tissue with T-cell repertoires from blood. After sampling, hyperthyroidism patients received methimazole starting at 30 mg daily, and ophthalmopathy patients received high-dose intravenous methylprednisolone. According to the paper, TCR Vbeta CDR3 sequencing was carried out on approximately 140 peripheral blood samples, which came from over 40 ophthalmopathy, 70 to 80 hyperthyroidism and about 17 progressor patients. Overall study results and their limits: A 13 V-J signature model separated ophthalmopathy from stable hyperthyroidism, with around 90% sensitivity and 81.08% specificity in cross-validation and 80%/75% in testing. Sample size was not statistically predetermined, and blinding of investigators to group allocation was not performed. In validation, the model predicted progression to ophthalmopathy a median of roughly 6.5 months before onset, with approximately 68% sensitivity and roughly 77% specificity. Most expanded thyroid clonotypes (frequency above 0.001) were also detected in blood, suggesting blood repertoires may reflect thyroid immune responses.

TCR beta CDR3 regions were amplified from RNA transcripts. The first round of RT-PCR for the TCR CDR3 was performed with the HTBI primer set and the Qiagen OneStep RT-PCR kit. The libraries were constructed in a second round of multiplex PCR and then size-selected and purified. Paired-end sequencing of the libraries was performed with 100 bp reads on an Illumina HiSeq2000. In the paper's pipeline: SOAPnuke was used to process the raw data, throwing out any read that contained adapters or uncalled bases, had a mean Phred below 15, or lacked an exact constant-primer or identifier match. High-quality paired reads were merged using COPE v1.2.5, and each unique nucleotide sequence was defined as a clonotype. Clonotypes were aligned to IMGT TRBV, TRBD and TRBJ reference segments using MiTCR v1.1. Only V-J combinations with frequency above 0.0001, covering 99% to 99.2% of repertoires, were analysed. The TCS score was defined as the ratio of F50 (clonal expansion) to E x V (chaos), calculated using BLOSUM62-based TCRdist between CDR3 peptides within each V-J. Welch's t-statistics and random forest reduced roughly 500 V-J features to under 15, which were used in a naive Bayes classifier (R e1071). The similarity between thyroid and blood repertoires was quantified using the Morisita-Horn index. TCRdb ran its own pipeline on the public reads, namely fastp trimming at Q25 and MiXCR clone calling, and kept in-frame beta chains. Rows are combined by CDR3 protein, so each entry shows the most common genes and DNA. None of the V and J calls come from the authors' own analysis; TCRdb made them. This sample holds 500,000 to 650,000 distinct CDR3 sequences; approximately 48% were observed only once. The top ten hold about two fifths of the sample.

The study excluded patients with uncontrolled infections, other autoimmune diseases, pregnancy or lactation. Diagnoses were established on the basis of clinical symptoms, serum thyroxine and TRAb, thyroid ultrasound, and orbital computed tomography. Trizol reagent was used to extract total RNA, and RNA quality was then checked on an Agilent 2100 Bioanalyzer. The CDR3 goes from the cysteine to the phenylalanine over 15 residues. The CDR3 DNA has 45 bases and is translated from base 1. Clipping removes 2 bases from V and 6 bases from J, with 4 as the unmatched junction base count. Sequences SGHTA (CDR1) and FQGNSA (CDR2) are obtained from the germline V gene.

The origin of this receptor is an adult woman with Graves' disease, either hyperthyroidism or ophthalmopathy (not recorded which). Recombination linked TRBV7-2 to TRBJ1-6, with 7 bases matching TRBD1. Sequenced: peripheral blood or thyroid tissue (not recorded which). The DNA sequence is TGTGCCAGCAGCTTAACGGGACAGTTTAATTCACCCCTCCACTTT. Its coded protein is CASSLTGQFNSPLHF.